This TCR beta chain was retrieved from a study of low-dose radiotherapy and immunotherapy resistance in tumors (dated by TCRdb to between 2021 and 2022). Study-wide context: In Cohort 1, each fraction delivered 0.5 Gy every 2 weeks, and the prescribed total PTV dose was 6.5 Gy. Every two weeks, patients got intravenous cyclophosphamide at 200 mg/m2, given one day ahead of each radiation and immunotherapy administration. Cohort 2 received 1 Gy per fraction every two weeks, with a total of 13 Gy over 26 weeks. Trial participants were not randomized into treatment groups. Patients were given nivolumab as a 240 mg flat dose every two weeks and ipilimumab at 1 mg/kg every six weeks, with both drugs delivered intravenously. Eight patients were included in the translational analysis: three from the first dose cohort and the first five from the second dose cohort. Starting on cycle 1 day 1, patients took 300 mg of aspirin by mouth once a day for four cycles.

The donors took part in RACIN, a single-arm, phase I, dose-escalation trial that combined nivolumab, ipilimumab, aspirin, low-dose cyclophosphamide and low-dose radiotherapy. Patients with advanced, TIL-negative solid tumors were considered eligible. Looking up the germline V gene yields CDR1 MDHEN and CDR2 SYDVKM. Inclusive of the bounding cysteine and phenylalanine, the CDR3 is 14 residues long. The retained sequence is limited to the CDR3, 42 bases, with the frame set at the first base. V loses 7 bases, J loses 3 bases, and the germline ends lie 16 bases apart. This clonotype was found once. The antigen this receptor binds is unknown. No base-level quality is on record; no much larger clone is a single base apart. One read alone is weak evidence. To make first-strand cDNA, Superscript III was used along with a set of TRAV- and TRBV-specific primers so that both the TCRalpha and TCRbeta chains were covered. An approximately 20-cycle PCR with Phusion amplified the TCRs, pairing a constant-region primer with the adapter that was attached to the V primers. Amplification of the isolated mRNA was done with the MessageAmp II aRNA Amplification Kit, which involved an approximately 16-hour in vitro transcription at 37 degrees C. The Dynabeads mRNA DIRECT Purification Kit was used to isolate the mRNA for TCR sequencing. Indexed Illumina adapters were added in a second Phusion PCR of roughly 27 cycles, and the PCR products were purified with AMPure XP beads. The published analysis was carried out like this. Custom Perl scripts pooled TCR sequences encoding the same protein, removed out-of-frame sequences and computed each clonotype's abundance. Any TCR sequence supported by only a single read was excluded from analysis. Repertoire metrics included Shannon entropy, Gini index, clonality, richness, and frequency of TCRs shared between repertoires. The raw public data were reprocessed by TCRdb itself: fastp quality trimming at Q25, MiXCR clonotype calling, in-frame beta chains only. Rows with a matching CDR3 protein are joined into one entry that keeps the most common DNA and genes. Clone size and V and J calls follow TCRdb, not the original study. The sample has roughly 10,000 distinct CDR3 sequences on record, approximately 55% of them singletons. The ten top clones hold 7.5% to 9% of the sample.

The chain was built from TRBV28 and TRBJ2-7; matching of 7 bases hints at TRBD1 as the D gene. This clonotype was obtained from a human donor with advanced metastatic prostate, ovarian, gallbladder or colorectal cancer (not recorded which). This table probably holds off-target reads from a library built for another chain. The CDR3 corresponds to CASTPQGGGYEQYF. Read as DNA, the sequence is TGTGCCAGCACCCCCCAGGGGGGTGGCTACGAGCAGTACTTC. With the rest looked up from the reference TRBV28 and TRBJ2-7 genes rather than sequenced, the full variable domain is DVKVTQSSRYLVKRTGEKVFLECVQDMDHENMFWYRQDPGLGLRLIYFSYDVKMKEKGDIPEGYSVSREKKERFSLILESASTNQTSMYLCASTPQGGGYEQYFGPGTRLTVT.